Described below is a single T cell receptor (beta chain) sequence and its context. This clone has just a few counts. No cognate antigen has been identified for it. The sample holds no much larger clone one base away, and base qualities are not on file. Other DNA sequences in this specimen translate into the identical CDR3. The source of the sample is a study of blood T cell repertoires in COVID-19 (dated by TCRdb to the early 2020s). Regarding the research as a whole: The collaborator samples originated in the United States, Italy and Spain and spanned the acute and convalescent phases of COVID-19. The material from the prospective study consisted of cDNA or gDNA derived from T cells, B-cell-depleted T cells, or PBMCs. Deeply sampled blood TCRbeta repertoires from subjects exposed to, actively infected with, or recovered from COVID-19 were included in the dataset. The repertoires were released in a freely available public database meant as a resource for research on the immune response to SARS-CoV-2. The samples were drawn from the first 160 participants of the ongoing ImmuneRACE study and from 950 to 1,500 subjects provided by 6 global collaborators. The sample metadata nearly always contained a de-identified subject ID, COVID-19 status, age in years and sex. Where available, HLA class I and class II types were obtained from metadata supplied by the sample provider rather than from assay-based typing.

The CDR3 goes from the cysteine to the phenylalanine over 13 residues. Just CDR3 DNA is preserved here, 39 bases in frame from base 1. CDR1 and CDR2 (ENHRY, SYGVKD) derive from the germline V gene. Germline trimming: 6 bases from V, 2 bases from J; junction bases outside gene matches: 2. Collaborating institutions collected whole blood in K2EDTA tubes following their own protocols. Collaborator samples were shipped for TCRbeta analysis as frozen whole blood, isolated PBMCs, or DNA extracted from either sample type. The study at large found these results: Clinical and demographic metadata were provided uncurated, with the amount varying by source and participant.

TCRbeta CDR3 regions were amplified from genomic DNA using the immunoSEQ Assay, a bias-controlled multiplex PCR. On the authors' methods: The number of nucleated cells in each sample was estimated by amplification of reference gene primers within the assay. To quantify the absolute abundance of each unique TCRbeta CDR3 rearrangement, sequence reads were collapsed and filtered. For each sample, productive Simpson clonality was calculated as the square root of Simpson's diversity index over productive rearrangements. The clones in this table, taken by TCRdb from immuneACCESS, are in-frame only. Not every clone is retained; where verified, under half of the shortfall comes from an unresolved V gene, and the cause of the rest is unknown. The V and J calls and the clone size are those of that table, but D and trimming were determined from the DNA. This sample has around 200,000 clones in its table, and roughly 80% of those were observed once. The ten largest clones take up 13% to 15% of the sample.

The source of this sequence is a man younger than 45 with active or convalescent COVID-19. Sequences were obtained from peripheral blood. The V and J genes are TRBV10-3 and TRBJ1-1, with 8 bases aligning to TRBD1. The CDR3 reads CAISGQGNTEAFF. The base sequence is TGTGCCATCAGCGGACAGGGCAACACTGAAGCTTTCTTT.